The rows below give T cell receptor beta chains drawn from one sample of a study of Graves' ophthalmopathy and Graves' hyperthyroidism. In TCRdb, the multiplex PCR reads were re-called with MiXCR into one record per CDR3 protein. This table holds over a million distinct CDR3 sequences, about 35% found once. Sequenced sample: peripheral blood or thyroid tissue (not recorded which). Every receptor here comes from an adult man with Graves' hyperthyroidism. CDR3s include the opening cysteine and the closing phenylalanine or tryptophan.

V gene	J gene	CDR3 protein
TRBV7-9	TRBJ2-7	CASSSRTGGGHEQYF
TRBV25-1	TRBJ1-1	CASTWAVGTEAFF
TRBV11-2	TRBJ2-2	CASSLASGYTGELFF
TRBV4-1	TRBJ2-2	CASSPDRDANTGELFF
TRBV2	TRBJ2-2	CANKREAVGELFF
TRBV6-1	TRBJ1-6	CASSGTPLPLHF
TRBV7-2	TRBJ2-3	CASSQGQGGGVVDTQYF
TRBV14	TRBJ1-6	CASSRGQAIGNSPLHF
TRBV7-6	TRBJ2-7	CASSGQGAQGYEQYF
TRBV12-3/TRBV12-4	TRBJ1-4	CASSLFSGDNEKLFF
TRBV9	TRBJ2-2	CASSSHGGRGTGELFF
TRBV19	TRBJ2-7	CASSVDSWGEDEQYF
TRBV20-1	TRBJ2-7	CSARADSGGAYEQYF
TRBV10-3	TRBJ1-5	CASSERGPQHF
TRBV12-3/TRBV12-4	TRBJ2-7	CASARVSGGGYEQYF
TRBV20-1	TRBJ1-1	CSARVDGRGNTEAFF
TRBV29-1	TRBJ2-5	CSVDSAAQETQYF
TRBV7-2	TRBJ1-5	CASSLPQGF
TRBV3-1	TRBJ2-5	CASSRIPGKETQYF
TRBV9	TRBJ2-2	CASSVSGEYTGELFF
TRBV7-2	TRBJ1-6	CASSLDWTADNSPLHF
TRBV10-2	TRBJ2-7	CASSAGLARTKKPYEQYF
TRBV12-3/TRBV12-4	TRBJ1-2	CASSSSGGADYGYTF
TRBV19	TRBJ1-5	CASSDPGSAQPQHF
TRBV11-2	TRBJ1-6	CASSLEQVSPLHF
TRBV4-3	TRBJ1-3	CASSQESPIFSDRWAGNTIYF
TRBV20-1	TRBJ1-2	CSAMAMNYGYTF
TRBV5-1	TRBJ1-1	CASSLTAVLIGTEAFF
TRBV20-1	TRBJ2-5	CSASGPLAGVTQETQYF
TRBV10-3	TRBJ2-5	CASSYGTSTKETQYF